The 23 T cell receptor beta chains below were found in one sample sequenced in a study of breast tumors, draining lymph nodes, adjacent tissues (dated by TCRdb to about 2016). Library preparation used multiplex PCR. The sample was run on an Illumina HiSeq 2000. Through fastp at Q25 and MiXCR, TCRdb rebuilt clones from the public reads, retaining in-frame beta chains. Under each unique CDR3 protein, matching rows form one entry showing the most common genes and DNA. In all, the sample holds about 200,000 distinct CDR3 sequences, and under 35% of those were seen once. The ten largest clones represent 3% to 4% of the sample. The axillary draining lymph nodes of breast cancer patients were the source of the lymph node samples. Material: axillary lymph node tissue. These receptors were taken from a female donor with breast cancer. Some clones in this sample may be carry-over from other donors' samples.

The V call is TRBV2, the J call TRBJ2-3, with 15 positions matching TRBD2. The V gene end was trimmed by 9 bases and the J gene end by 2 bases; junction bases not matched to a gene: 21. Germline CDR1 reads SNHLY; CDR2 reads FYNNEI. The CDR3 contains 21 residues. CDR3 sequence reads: CARQDRRWTSGRVLYTDTQYF. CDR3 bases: TGTGCCAGACAGGACAGACGCTGGACTAGCGGGAGGGTACTGTACACAGATACGCAGTATTTT.

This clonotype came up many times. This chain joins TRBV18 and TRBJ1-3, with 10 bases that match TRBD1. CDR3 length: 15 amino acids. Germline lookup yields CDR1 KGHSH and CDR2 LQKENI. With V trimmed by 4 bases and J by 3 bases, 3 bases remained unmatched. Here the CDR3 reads CASSQGQGSGNTIYF. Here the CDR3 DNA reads TGTGCCAGCTCACAGGGACAGGGGAGTGGAAACACCATATATTTT.

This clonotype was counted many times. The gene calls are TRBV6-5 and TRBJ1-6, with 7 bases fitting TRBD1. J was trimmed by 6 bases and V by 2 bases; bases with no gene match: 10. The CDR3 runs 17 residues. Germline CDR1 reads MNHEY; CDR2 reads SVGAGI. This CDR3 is CASSYGYPTGPNSPLHF. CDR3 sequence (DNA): TGTGCCAGCAGTTACGGGTACCCGACAGGGCCTAATTCACCCCTCCACTTT.

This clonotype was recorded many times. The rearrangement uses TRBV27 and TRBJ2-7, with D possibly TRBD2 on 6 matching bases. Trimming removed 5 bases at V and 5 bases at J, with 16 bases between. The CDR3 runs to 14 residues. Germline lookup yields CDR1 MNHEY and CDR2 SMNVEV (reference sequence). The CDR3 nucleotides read TGTGCCAGCAGTCCGACTCGACTAGTCGACGAGCAGTACTTC. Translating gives CASSPTRLVDEQYF.

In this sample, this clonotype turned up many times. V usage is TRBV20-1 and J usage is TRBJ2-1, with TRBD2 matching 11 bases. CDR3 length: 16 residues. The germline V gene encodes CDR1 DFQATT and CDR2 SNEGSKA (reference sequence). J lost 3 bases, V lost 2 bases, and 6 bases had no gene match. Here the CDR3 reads CSARSPTSGIYNEQFF. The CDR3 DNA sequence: TGCAGTGCTAGATCCCCGACTAGCGGGATCTACAATGAGCAGTTCTTC.

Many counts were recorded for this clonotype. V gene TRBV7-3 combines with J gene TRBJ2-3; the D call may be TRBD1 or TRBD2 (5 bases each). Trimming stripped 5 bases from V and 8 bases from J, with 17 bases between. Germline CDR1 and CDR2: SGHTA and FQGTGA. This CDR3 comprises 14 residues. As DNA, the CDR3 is TGTGCCAGCAGCCAGTTGGGGGAGCCGGGTACGCAGTATTTT. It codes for CASSQLGEPGTQYF.

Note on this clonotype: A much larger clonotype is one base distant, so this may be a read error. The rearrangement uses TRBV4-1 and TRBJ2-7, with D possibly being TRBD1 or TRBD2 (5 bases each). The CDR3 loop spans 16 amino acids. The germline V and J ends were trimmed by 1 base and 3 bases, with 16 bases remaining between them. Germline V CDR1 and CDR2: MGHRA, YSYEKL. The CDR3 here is CASSQGIARGLYEQYF. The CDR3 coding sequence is TGCGCCAGCAGCCAAGGGATAGCGAGGGGCCTCTACGAGCAGTACTTC.

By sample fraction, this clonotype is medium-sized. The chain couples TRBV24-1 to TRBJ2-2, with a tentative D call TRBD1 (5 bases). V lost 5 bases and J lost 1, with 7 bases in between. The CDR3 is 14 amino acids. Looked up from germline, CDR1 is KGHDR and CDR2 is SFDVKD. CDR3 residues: CATSAGLNTGELFF. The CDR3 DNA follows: TGTGCCACCAGTGCAGGGCTGAACACCGGGGAGCTGTTTTTT.

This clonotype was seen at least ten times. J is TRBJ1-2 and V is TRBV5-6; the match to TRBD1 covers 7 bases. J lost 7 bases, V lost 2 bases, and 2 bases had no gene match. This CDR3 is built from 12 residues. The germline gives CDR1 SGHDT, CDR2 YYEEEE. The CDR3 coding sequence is TGTGCCAGCAGCTTAGACAGGGCTGGCTACACCTTC. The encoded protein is CASSLDRAGYTF.

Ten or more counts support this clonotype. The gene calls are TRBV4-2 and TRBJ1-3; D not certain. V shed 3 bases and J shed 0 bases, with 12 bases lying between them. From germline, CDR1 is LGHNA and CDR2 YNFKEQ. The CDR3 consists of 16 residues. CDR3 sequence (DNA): TGTGCCAGCAGCCACGCGGGTTTAGACTCTGGAAACACCATATATTTT. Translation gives CASSHAGLDSGNTIYF.

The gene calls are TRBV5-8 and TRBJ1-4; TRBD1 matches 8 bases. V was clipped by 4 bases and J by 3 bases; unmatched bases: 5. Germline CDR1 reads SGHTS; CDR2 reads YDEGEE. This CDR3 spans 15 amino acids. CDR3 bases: TGTGCCAGCAGCGACCCGACAGGGGCTAATGAAAAACTGTTTTTT. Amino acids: CASSDPTGANEKLFF.

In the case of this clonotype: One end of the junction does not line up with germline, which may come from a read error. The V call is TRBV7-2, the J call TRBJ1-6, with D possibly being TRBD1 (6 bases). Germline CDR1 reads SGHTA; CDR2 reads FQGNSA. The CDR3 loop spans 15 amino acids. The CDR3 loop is CAGRPQGFQRSPLHF. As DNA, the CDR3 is TGTGCCGGCAGGCCACAGGGTTTCCAGCGTTCACCCCTTCACTTT.

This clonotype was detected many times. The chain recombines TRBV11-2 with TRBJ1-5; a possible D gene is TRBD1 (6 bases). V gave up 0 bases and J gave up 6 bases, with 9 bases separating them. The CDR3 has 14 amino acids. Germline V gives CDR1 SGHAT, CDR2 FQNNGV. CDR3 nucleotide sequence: TGTGCCAGCAGCTTAGACAGGGGAAGTCAGCCCCAGCATTTT. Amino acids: CASSLDRGSQPQHF.

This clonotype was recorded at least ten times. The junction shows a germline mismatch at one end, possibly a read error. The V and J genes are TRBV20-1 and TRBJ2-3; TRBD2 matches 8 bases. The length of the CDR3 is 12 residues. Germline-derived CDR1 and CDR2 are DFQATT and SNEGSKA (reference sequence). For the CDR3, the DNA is TGCAGCGCTAGCGGGAGCACAGATACGCAGTATTTT. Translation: CSASGSTDTQYF.

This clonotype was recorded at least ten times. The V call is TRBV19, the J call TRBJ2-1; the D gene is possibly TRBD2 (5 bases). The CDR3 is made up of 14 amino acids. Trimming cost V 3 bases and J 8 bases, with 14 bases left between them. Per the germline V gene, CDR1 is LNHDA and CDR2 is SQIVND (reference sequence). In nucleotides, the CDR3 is TGTGCCAGTAGTATCCGGGTAGCGTGGGATGAGCAGTTCTTC. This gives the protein CASSIRVAWDEQFF.

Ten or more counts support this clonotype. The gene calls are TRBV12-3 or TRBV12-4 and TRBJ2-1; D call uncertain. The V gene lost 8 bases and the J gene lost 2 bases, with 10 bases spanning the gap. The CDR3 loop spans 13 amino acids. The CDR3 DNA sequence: TGTGCCAGCTCTGAGGTCACCTACAATGAGCAGTTCTTC. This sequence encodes CASSEVTYNEQFF.

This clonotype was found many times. CDR3 region: CASSLTGVVRNEQFF. The CDR3, as DNA: TGTGCCAGCAGCCTAACAGGGGTGGTGCGCAATGAGCAGTTCTTC. V usage is TRBV9 and J usage is TRBJ2-1; TRBD1 agrees at 7 bases. The CDR3 extends over 15 amino acids. The ends lost 4 bases at V and 6 bases at J; junction bases unmatched: 10. Germline CDR1 and CDR2: SGDLS and YYNGEE.

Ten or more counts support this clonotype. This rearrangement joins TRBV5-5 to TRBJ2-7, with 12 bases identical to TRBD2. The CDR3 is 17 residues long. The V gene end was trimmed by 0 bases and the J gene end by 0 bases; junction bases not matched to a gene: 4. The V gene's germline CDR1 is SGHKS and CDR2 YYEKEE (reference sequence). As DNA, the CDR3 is TGTGCCAGCAGCTTGGGACTAGCGGGAGCCCTCTCCTACGAGCAGTACTTC. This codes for CASSLGLAGALSYEQYF.

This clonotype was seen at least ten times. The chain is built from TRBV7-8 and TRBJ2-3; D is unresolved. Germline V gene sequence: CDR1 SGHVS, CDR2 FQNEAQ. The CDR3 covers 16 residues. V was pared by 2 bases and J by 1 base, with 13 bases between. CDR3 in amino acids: CASSLSHAAGTDTQYF. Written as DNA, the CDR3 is TGTGCCAGCAGCTTATCCCACGCGGCAGGCACAGATACGCAGTATTTT.

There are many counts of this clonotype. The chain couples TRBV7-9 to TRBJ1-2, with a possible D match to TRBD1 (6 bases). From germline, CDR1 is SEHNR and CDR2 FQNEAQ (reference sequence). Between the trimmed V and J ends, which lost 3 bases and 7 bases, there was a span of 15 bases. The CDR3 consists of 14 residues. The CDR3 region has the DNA TGTGCCAGCAGCTTCAGGGACAACCGGTCTGGCTACACCTTC. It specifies CASSFRDNRSGYTF.

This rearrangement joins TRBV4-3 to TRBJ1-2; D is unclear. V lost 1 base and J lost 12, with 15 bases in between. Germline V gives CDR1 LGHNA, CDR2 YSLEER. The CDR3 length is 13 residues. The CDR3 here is CASSQAGGAGNTF. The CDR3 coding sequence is TGCGCCAGCAGCCAAGCGGGTGGAGCTGGAAACACCTTC.

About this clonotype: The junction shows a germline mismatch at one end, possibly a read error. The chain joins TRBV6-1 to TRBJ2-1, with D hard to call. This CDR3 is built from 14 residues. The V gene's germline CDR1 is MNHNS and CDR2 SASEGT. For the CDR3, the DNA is TGTGCCAGCGGTGAACATGGCTATCTGGATGAGCAGTTCTTC. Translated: CASGEHGYLDEQFF.

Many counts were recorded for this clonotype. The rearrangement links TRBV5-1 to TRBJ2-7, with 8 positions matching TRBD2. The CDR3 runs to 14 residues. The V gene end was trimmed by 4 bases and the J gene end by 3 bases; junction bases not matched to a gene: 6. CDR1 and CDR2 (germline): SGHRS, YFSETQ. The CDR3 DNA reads TGCGCCAGCAGCCCTTCCGGGACTAGCTACGAGCAGTACTTC. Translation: CASSPSGTSYEQYF.